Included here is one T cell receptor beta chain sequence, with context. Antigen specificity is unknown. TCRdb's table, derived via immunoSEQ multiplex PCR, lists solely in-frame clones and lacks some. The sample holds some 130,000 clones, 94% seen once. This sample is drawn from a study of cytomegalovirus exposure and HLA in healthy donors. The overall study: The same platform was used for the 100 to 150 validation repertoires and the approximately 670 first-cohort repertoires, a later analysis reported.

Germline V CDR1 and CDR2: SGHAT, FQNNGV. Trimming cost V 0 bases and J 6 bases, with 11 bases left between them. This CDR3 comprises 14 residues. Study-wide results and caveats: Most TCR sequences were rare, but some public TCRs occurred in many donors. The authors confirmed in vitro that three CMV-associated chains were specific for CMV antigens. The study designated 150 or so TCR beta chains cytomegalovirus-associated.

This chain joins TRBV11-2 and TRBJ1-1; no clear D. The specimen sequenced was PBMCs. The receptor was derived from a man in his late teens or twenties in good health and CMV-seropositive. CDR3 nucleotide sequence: TGTGCCAGCAGCTTAGATTGGCAGATCGCTGAAGCTTTCTTT. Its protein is CASSLDWQIAEAFF. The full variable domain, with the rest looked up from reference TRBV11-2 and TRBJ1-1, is EAGVAQSPRYKIIEKRQSVAFWCNPISGHATLYWYQQILGQGPKLLIQFQNNGVVDDSQLPKDRFSAERLKGVDSTLKIQPAKLEDSAVYLCASSLDWQIAEAFFGQGTRLTVV.